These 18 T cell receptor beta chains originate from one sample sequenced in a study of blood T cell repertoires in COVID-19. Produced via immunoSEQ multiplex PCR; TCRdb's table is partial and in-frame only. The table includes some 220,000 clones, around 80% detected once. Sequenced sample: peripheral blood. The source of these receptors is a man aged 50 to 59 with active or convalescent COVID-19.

CDR3 DNA sequence: TGCAGCGTAGCGACAGGGAATAGCAATCAGCCCCAGCATTTT. It encodes CSVATGNSNQPQHF. V is TRBV29-1 and J is TRBJ1-5, with 7 bases aligning to TRBD1. Germline values: CDR1 SQVTM, CDR2 ANQGSEA. The CDR3 has 14 residues. V gave up 6 bases and J gave up 0 bases; unmatched junction bases: 5. The entire variable domain, with the rest obtained from reference TRBV29-1 and TRBJ1-5, is as follows: SAVISQKPSRDICQRGTSLTIQCQVDSQVTMMFWYRQQPGQSLTLIATANQGSEATYESGFVIDKFPISRPNLTFSTLTVSNMSPEDSSIYLCSVATGNSNQPQHFGDGTRLSIL.

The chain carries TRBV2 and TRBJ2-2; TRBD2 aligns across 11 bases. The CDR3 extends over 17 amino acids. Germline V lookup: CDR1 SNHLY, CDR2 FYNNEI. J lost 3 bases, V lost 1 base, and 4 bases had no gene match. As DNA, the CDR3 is TGTGCCAGCAGTGAAGTTTTACTAGCGGGAGACACCGGGGAGCTGTTTTTT. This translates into CASSEVLLAGDTGELFF.

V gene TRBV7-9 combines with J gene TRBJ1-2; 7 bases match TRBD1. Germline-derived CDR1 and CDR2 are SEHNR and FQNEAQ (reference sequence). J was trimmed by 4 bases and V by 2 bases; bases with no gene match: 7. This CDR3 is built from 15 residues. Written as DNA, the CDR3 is TGTGCCAGCAGCTTAACAGGGGCAATTGGCTATGGCTACACCTTC. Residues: CASSLTGAIGYGYTF. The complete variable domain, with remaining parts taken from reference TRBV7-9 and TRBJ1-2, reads DTGVSQNPRHKITKRGQNVTFRCDPISEHNRLYWYRQTLGQGPEFLTYFQNEAQLEKSRLLSDRFSAERPKGSFSTLEIQRTEQGDSAMYLCASSLTGAIGYGYTFGSGTRLTVV.

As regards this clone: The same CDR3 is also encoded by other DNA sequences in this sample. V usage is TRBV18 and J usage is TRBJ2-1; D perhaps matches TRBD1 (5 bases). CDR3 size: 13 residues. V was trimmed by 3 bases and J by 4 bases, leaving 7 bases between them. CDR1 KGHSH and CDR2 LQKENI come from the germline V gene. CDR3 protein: CASSPGQYNEQFF. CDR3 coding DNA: TGTGCCAGCTCACCGGGGCAGTACAATGAGCAGTTCTTC.

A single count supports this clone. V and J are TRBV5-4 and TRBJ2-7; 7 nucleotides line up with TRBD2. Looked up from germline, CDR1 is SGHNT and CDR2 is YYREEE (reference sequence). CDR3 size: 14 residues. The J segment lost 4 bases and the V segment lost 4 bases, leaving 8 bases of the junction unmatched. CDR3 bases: TGTGCCAGCAGCCTGGGGGGGGGACCTTACGAGCAGTACGTC. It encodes CASSLGGGPYEQYV.

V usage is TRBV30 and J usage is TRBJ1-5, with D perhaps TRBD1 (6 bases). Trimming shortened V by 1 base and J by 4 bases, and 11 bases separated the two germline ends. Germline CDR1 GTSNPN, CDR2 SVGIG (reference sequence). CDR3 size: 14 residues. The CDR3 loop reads CAWSGGQGNQPQHF. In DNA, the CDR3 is TGTGCCTGGAGTGGGGGGCAGGGGAATCAGCCCCAGCATTTT.

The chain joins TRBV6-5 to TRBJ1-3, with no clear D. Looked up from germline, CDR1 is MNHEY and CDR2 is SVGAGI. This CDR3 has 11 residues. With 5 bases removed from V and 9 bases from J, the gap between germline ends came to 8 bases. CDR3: CASSPRGTIYF. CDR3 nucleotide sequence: TGTGCCAGCAGTCCCCGGGGCACCATATATTTT.

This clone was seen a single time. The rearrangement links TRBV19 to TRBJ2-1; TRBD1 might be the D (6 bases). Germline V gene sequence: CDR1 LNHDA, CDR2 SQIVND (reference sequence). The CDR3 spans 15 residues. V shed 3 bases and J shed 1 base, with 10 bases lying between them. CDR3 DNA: TGTGCCAGTAGTATGACAGGAGGTTCCTACAATGAGCAGTTCTTC. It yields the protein CASSMTGGSYNEQFF.

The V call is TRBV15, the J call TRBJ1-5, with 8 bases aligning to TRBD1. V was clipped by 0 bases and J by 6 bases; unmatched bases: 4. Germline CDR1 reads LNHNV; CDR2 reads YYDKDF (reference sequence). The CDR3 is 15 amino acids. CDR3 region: CATSREFQGAQPQHF. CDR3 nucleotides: TGTGCCACCAGCAGAGAGTTCCAGGGGGCTCAGCCCCAGCATTTT.

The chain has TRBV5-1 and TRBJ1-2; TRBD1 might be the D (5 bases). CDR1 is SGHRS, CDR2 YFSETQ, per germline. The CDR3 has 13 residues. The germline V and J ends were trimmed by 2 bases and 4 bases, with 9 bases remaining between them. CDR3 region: CASSFREGYGYTF. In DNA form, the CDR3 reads TGCGCCAGCAGCTTCAGGGAGGGCTATGGCTACACCTTC.

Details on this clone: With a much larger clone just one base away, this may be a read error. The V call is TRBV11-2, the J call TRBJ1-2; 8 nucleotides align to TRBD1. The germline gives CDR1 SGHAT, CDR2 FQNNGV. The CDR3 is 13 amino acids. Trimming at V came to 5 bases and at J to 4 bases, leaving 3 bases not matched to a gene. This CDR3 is CASSPDRVYGYTF. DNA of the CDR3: TGTGCCAGCAGCCCGGACAGGGTCTATGGCTACACCTTC.

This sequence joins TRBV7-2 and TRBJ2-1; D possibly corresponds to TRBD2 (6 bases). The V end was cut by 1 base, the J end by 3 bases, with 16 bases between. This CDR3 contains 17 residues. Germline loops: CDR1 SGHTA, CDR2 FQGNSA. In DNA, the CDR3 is TGTGCCAGCAGCTTAGGGACCGGGGGACTTTACTACAATGAGCAGTTCTTC. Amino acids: CASSLGTGGLYYNEQFF.

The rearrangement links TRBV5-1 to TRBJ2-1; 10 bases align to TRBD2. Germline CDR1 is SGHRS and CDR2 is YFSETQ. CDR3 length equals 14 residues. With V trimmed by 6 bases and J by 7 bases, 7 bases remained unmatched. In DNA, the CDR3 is TGCGCCAGCATGGTACTAGCGGGATTAAATGAGCAGTTCTTC. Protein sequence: CASMVLAGLNEQFF.

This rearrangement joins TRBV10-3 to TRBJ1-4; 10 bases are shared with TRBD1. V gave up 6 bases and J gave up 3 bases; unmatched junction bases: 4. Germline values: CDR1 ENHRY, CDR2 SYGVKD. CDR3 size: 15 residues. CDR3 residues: CAISLTGGSNEKLFF. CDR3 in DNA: TGTGCCATCAGCCTGACAGGGGGCTCTAATGAAAAACTGTTTTTT.

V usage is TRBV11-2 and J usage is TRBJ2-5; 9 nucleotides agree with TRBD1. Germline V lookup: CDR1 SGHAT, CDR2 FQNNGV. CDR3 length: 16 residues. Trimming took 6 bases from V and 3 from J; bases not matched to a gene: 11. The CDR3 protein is CASRSPGQGSKETQYF. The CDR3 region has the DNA TGTGCCAGCAGATCCCCGGGACAGGGTAGTAAAGAGACCCAGTACTTC.

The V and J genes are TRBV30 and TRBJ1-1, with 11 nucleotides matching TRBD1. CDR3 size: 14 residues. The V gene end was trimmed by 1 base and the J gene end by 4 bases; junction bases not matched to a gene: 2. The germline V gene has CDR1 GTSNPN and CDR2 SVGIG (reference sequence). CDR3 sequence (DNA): TGTGCCTGGAGTGCGGGGACAGGGGGCACTGAAGCTTTCTTT. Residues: CAWSAGTGGTEAFF.

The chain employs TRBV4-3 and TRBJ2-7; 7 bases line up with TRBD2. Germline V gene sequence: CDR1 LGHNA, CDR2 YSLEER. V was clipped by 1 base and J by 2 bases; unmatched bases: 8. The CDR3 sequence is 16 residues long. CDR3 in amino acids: CASSQVQSGNPYEQYF. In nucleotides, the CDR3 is TGCGCCAGCAGCCAAGTTCAAAGCGGGAACCCCTACGAGCAGTACTTC.

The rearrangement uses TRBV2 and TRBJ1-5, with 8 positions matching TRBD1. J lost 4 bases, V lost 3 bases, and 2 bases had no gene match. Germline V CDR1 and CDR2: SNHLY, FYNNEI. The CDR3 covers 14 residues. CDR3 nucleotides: TGTGCCAGCAGTGACAGGGGGCCTAATCAGCCCCAGCATTTT. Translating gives CASSDRGPNQPQHF.